The rows below give T cell receptor beta chains drawn from one sample of a study of breast tumors, draining lymph nodes, adjacent tissues. A single record per CDR3 protein comes from TCRdb applying MiXCR to the multiplex PCR reads. This table holds 200,000 to 250,000 distinct CDR3 sequences, roughly 30% found once. Sequencing was done on a sample of axillary lymph node tissue. The receptor set was obtained from a female donor with breast cancer. Some clones in this sample may be carry-over from other donors' samples. Each CDR3 is given with its conserved first and last residue. The order of the fields is CDR3 protein, CDR3 DNA, J gene, clone size, D gene, V gene. The D gene is left open where the match is weak. Clone sizes are given selectively: once, few, many, or a class where the clone is expanded.

CAWSVPGLVRADTQYF TGTGCCTGGAGTGTACCCGGACTAGTAAGGGCAGATACGCAGTATTTT TRBJ2-3 few TRBD2 TRBV30
CASSVQVTQYF TGTGCCAGCAGTGTACAGGTAACGCAGTATTTT TRBJ2-3 many NA TRBV6-1
CASTPEGNLPEKLLF TGTGCCAGCACACCCGAAGGCAATCTACCTGAAAAACTGCTTTTT TRBJ1-4 NA NA TRBV12-3/TRBV12-4
CASSRGPSYEQYF TGCGCCAGCAGCAGGGGCCCCTCCTACGAGCAGTACTTC TRBJ2-7 many NA TRBV5-1
CASSYRGFDSPLHF TGTGCCAGCAGTTACCGGGGTTTTGATTCACCCCTCCACTTT TRBJ1-6 many NA TRBV6-6
CASSVDRGNTIYF TGTGCCAGCAGCGTGGACAGGGGCAACACCATATATTTT TRBJ1-3 many TRBD1 TRBV6-1
CAIPRGTGECEQFF TGTGCCATCCCGCGAGGGACAGGGGAATGTGAGCAGTTCTTC TRBJ2-1 many TRBD1 TRBV27
CSALSQGAKETQYF TGCAGTGCCCTTTCGCAGGGTGCGAAAGAGACCCAGTACTTC TRBJ2-5 many NA TRBV20-1
CASSQEGRGGPDTQYF TGTGCCAGCAGCCAAGAGGGGAGAGGGGGCCCAGATACGCAGTATTTT TRBJ2-3 many TRBD1 TRBV4-2
CASGQDGTEAFF TGTGCCAGTGGACAGGACGGGACTGAAGCTTTCTTT TRBJ1-1 NA TRBD1 TRBV7-8
CAGSGSLNPYEQYF TGTGCCGGTAGCGGGAGCCTGAACCCCTACGAGCAGTACTTC TRBJ2-7 many TRBD2 TRBV30
CATGDRTNSPLHF TGTGCCACCGGTGACAGGACGAATTCACCCCTCCACTTT TRBJ1-6 NA NA TRBV7-2
CASSLATGKETQHF TGTGCCAGCAGCTTAGCCACAGGGAAAGAGACCCAGCACTTC TRBJ2-5 NA NA TRBV7-9
CASTLAGLRNTIYF TGTGCCAGCACCTTAGCGGGACTACGAAACACCATATATTTT TRBJ1-3 NA NA TRBV7-2
CASSQMLAGGEQYF TGTGCCAGCAGCCAGATGCTAGCGGGAGGGGAGCAGTACTTC TRBJ2-7 many TRBD2 TRBV3-1
CASTSPGDQPQHF TGTGCCAGTACCTCCCCAGGGGATCAGCCCCAGCATTTT TRBJ1-5 many NA TRBV19
CASSLGGGGGNSPLHF TGTGCCAGCAGTTTAGGAGGGGGTGGGGGAAATTCACCCCTCCACTTT TRBJ1-6 once NA TRBV12-3/TRBV12-4
CASSQDGTPRGELFF TGTGCCAGCAGCCAAGATGGGACCCCTCGGGGGGAGCTGTTTTTT TRBJ2-2 many NA TRBV4-2
CASSFGVGQGRNEKLFF TGTGCCAGCAGCTTCGGGGTCGGACAGGGAAGGAATGAAAAACTGTTTTTT TRBJ1-4 NA TRBD1 TRBV7-8
CASSLTAYEQYF TGTGCCAGCAGCTTAACGGCCTACGAGCAGTACTTC TRBJ2-7 many NA TRBV7-9
CASSLQGTMNTEAFF TGTGCCAGCAGCTTACAGGGTACGATGAACACTGAAGCTTTCTTT TRBJ1-1 NA NA TRBV7-3
CASTRLAGVADTQYF TGTGCCAGCACTCGACTAGCGGGAGTAGCAGATACGCAGTATTTT TRBJ2-3 many TRBD2 TRBV7-9
CASSRGTRGETQYF TGTGCCAGCAGCCGAGGGACTAGAGGGGAGACCCAGTACTTC TRBJ2-5 many TRBD2 TRBV9
CASRRLAVSTGELFF TGTGCCAGCAGGCGACTAGCGGTCTCCACCGGGGAGCTGTTTTTT TRBJ2-2 many TRBD2 TRBV28
CASSFHPRGPYEQYF TGTGCCAGCAGTTTCCACCCAAGAGGGCCGTACGAGCAGTACTTC TRBJ2-7 many NA TRBV28
CASRDLAGQGAIPYEQYF TGTGCCAGCAGAGACCTAGCGGGACAGGGGGCGATCCCCTACGAGCAGTACTTC TRBJ2-7 NA TRBD1 TRBV2
CASSFLSTASYGYPF TGTGCCAGCAGCTTTCTATCAACAGCGTCCTATGGCTACCCCTTC TRBJ1-2 many NA TRBV7-9
CASPHPGTGRKEKLFF TGTGCCAGCCCCCATCCCGGGACAGGGAGAAAAGAAAAACTGTTTTTT TRBJ1-4 NA TRBD1 TRBV2